The 29 T cell receptor beta chains below all came from one sample that was sequenced in a study of T-cell reconstitution after alpha-beta-depleted transplantation in children (dated by TCRdb to the mid-2010s). The protocol used for the library was PCR. The sample was run on an Illumina HiSeq 2500. To normalize quantification of the TCRbeta repertoire, the TCR libraries were built with molecular barcoding that relied on unique molecular identifiers. Starting from the raw public reads, TCRdb applied fastp trimming at Q25, assembled clones with MiXCR and retained in-frame beta chains. Each entry merges the rows of one CDR3 protein and shows their most common DNA and genes. Here the sample has about 22,000 distinct CDR3 sequences; 11% occur a single time. Of the sample, 20% to 25% falls within the top ten clones. Sequences were derived from PBMCs from the stem cell graft donor, sampled from the stem cell graft. Receptor source: a human donor who donated a stem cell graft to a child with chronic granulomatous disease.

There are many counts of this clonotype. V and J are TRBV15 and TRBJ1-5, with no clear D. V shed 0 bases and J shed 3 bases, with 6 bases lying between them. The CDR3 is 14 amino acids. Germline V gives CDR1 LNHNV, CDR2 YYDKDF (reference sequence). CDR3 coding DNA: TGTGCCACCAGCAGAGAGACCTTCAATCAGCCCCAGCATTTT. Its translation: CATSRETFNQPQHF.

The chain is built from TRBV20-1 and TRBJ1-2; 10 bases match TRBD1. The CDR3 runs to 16 residues. Germline CDR1 and CDR2: DFQATT and SNEGSKA (reference sequence). Here the CDR3 reads CTPVPGTGVKGYGYTF. The CDR3 DNA reads as TGCACTCCGGTTCCCGGGACAGGGGTGAAGGGCTATGGCTACACCTTC.

The J gene is TRBJ2-7, the V gene TRBV20-1; 11 positions agree with TRBD2. The trim removed 2 bases at V and 6 bases at J, leaving 12 bases unmatched. The germline CDR1 and CDR2 sequences are DFQATT and SNEGSKA (reference sequence). This CDR3 contains 16 residues. The CDR3 region has the DNA TGCAGTGCTAGAAGCCCGACCGGGACTAGCGGAGCCGAGCAGTACTTC. Amino acids: CSARSPTGTSGAEQYF.

The chain links TRBV20-1 to TRBJ2-7; D is unresolved. The CDR3 length is 11 residues. The V gene lost 5 bases and the J gene lost 7 bases, with 12 bases spanning the gap. In germline, CDR1 is DFQATT, CDR2 SNEGSKA (reference sequence). CDR3 sequence (DNA): TGCAGTGCTCGATCCTTGGGGGAGCAGTACTTC. Protein product: CSARSLGEQYF.

In this sample, this clonotype turned up many times. V is TRBV7-8 and J is TRBJ2-1; 10 bases fit TRBD2. This CDR3 comprises 16 residues. The germline CDR1 and CDR2 sequences are SGHVS and FQNEAQ. With V trimmed by 5 bases and J by 1 base, 5 bases remained unmatched. CDR3 DNA sequence: TGTGCCAGCAGCCTGAGACTAGCGGGTTCCTACAATGAGCAGTTCTTC. Protein product: CASSLRLAGSYNEQFF.

This clonotype was counted at least ten times. The chain employs TRBV5-1 and TRBJ1-3; a possible D gene is TRBD1 (5 bases). The CDR3 is 16 residues long. Trimming took 2 bases from V and 0 from J, leaving 12 bases between them. The V gene's germline CDR1 is SGHRS and CDR2 YFSETQ. The CDR3 loop is CASSFTSGNSGNTIYF. In DNA, the CDR3 is TGCGCCAGCAGCTTCACCTCAGGGAACTCTGGAAACACCATATATTTT. The full variable domain, completed using reference TRBV5-1 and TRBJ1-3, is KAGVTQTPRYLIKTRGQQVTLSCSPISGHRSVSWYQQTPGQGLQFLFEYFSETQRNKGNFPGRFSGRQFSNSRSEMNVSTLELGDSALYLCASSFTSGNSGNTIYFGEGSWLTVV.

This clonotype was seen many times. The chain recombines TRBV15 with TRBJ1-5; 8 bases fit TRBD1. Per germline, CDR1 LNHNV and CDR2 YYDKDF (reference sequence). Trimming at V came to 0 bases and at J to 5 bases, leaving 15 bases not matched to a gene. This CDR3 region has 19 residues. CDR3 in amino acids: CATSRDQTGGSLPYQPQHF. The CDR3 DNA is TGTGCCACCAGCAGAGATCAAACAGGGGGTTCCCTTCCCTATCAGCCCCAGCATTTT. Complete variable domain (other parts from reference TRBV15 and TRBJ1-5): DAMVIQNPRYQVTQFGKPVTLSCSQTLNHNVMYWYQQKSSQAPKLLFHYYDKDFNNEADTPDNFQSRRPNTSFCFLDIRSPGLGDTAMYLCATSRDQTGGSLPYQPQHFGDGTRLSIL.

Details on this clonotype: At one of its ends the junction is not consistent with the germline gene, which may arise from a read error. This chain uses TRBV20-1 with TRBJ2-3; D is uncertain. Germline V lookup: CDR1 DFQATT, CDR2 SNEGSKA (reference sequence). The CDR3 has 10 residues. CDR3 nucleotides: TGCAGTGCCAGCACAGATACGCGGTATTTT. This translates into CSASTDTRYF.

This clonotype was recorded at least ten times. The chain joins TRBV29-1 to TRBJ2-1; D unclear. Trimming took off 4 bases at V and 1 base at J, with 14 bases between the two ends. From germline, CDR1 is SQVTM and CDR2 ANQGSEA. The CDR3 extends over 15 amino acids. The CDR3 DNA reads as TGCAGCGTTGGTGCGCGGCTGCTGTCCTACAATGAGCAGTTCTTC. This sequence encodes CSVGARLLSYNEQFF.

This clonotype was recorded many times. This chain links TRBV24-1 with TRBJ2-1; TRBD2 agrees at 7 bases. V shed 5 bases, J shed 9 bases, and the junction held 3 bases outside the gene matches. This CDR3 has 12 amino acids. Germline V gene data show CDR1 as KGHDR and CDR2 as SFDVKD. The CDR3 bases are TGTGCCACCAGTGGACCGGGAGGTGAGCAGTTCTTC. Encoded protein: CATSGPGGEQFF.

In its sample, this clonotype was seen many times. V usage is TRBV5-1 and J usage is TRBJ1-3; D is unclear. Trimming stripped 0 bases from V and 0 bases from J, with 10 bases between. Germline V gene data show CDR1 as SGHRS and CDR2 as YFSETQ. The CDR3 length is 16 residues. In DNA, the CDR3 is TGCGCCAGCAGCTTGGCCTCTGCCGACTCTGGAAACACCATATATTTT. It is translated as CASSLASADSGNTIYF.

This clonotype was seen ten or more times. The CDR3 sequence is CSATSGNTDTQYF. Written as DNA, the CDR3 is TGCAGTGCTACTAGCGGAAACACAGATACGCAGTATTTT. The V call is TRBV20-1, the J call TRBJ2-3, with 7 bases identical to TRBD2. In germline, CDR1 is DFQATT, CDR2 SNEGSKA (reference sequence). The length of the CDR3 is 13 residues. Trimming cost V 4 bases and J 2 bases; bases outside gene matches: 3.

This clonotype has at least ten counts. The chain joins TRBV20-1 to TRBJ2-1, with D perhaps given as TRBD1 or TRBD2 (6 bases each). V was shortened by 0 bases and J by 3 bases, with 15 bases between the two germline ends. Germline V lookup: CDR1 DFQATT, CDR2 SNEGSKA (reference sequence). The CDR3 sequence is 16 residues long. CDR3 nucleotide sequence: TGCAGTGCTAGAGATCCATGGGGGGCTGGCTACAATGAGCAGTTCTTC. Translating gives CSARDPWGAGYNEQFF.

This clonotype was observed at least ten times. The chain employs TRBV7-9 and TRBJ1-2; D remains unclear. The V end lost 3 bases, the J end lost 3 bases, and 11 bases lay between the germline ends. This CDR3 has 14 amino acids. Germline CDR1 is SEHNR and CDR2 is FQNEAQ (reference sequence). For the CDR3, the DNA is TGTGCCAGCAGCTTCTCAGGATATTACTATGGCTACACCTTC. This codes for CASSFSGYYYGYTF.

This clonotype was seen at least ten times. The V and J genes are TRBV29-1 and TRBJ2-1; TRBD1 or TRBD2 may be the D gene (5 bases each). V was pared by 2 bases and J by 6 bases, with 17 bases between. Germline V lookup: CDR1 SQVTM, CDR2 ANQGSEA. The CDR3 totals 15 residues. The CDR3 nucleotides read TGCAGCGTTGAACTAGGGACGGACCCTTCCAATGAGCAGTTCTTC. This encodes CSVELGTDPSNEQFF.

Ten or more counts support this clonotype. The chain has TRBV3-1 and TRBJ2-1; 9 nucleotides match TRBD2. The V gene's germline CDR1 is LGHDT and CDR2 YNNKEL (reference sequence). The V gene end was trimmed by 2 bases and the J gene end by 5 bases; junction bases not matched to a gene: 1. This CDR3 spans 14 amino acids. Here the CDR3 reads CASSQLAGNNEQFF. For the CDR3, the DNA is TGTGCCAGCAGCCAACTAGCGGGGAACAATGAGCAGTTCTTC.

The chain links TRBV5-1 to TRBJ1-2; D is unresolved. Germline lookup yields CDR1 SGHRS and CDR2 YFSETQ. Trimming removed 4 bases from V and 5 bases from J, with 15 bases in between. The CDR3 is 14 amino acids. The CDR3 loop reads CASSRTPGDYGYTF. The CDR3 region has the DNA TGCGCCAGCAGCCGCACCCCAGGAGATTATGGCTACACCTTC. Based on the CDR3 plus reference TRBV5-1 and TRBJ1-2, the full variable domain is KAGVTQTPRYLIKTRGQQVTLSCSPISGHRSVSWYQQTPGQGLQFLFEYFSETQRNKGNFPGRFSGRQFSNSRSEMNVSTLELGDSALYLCASSRTPGDYGYTFGSGTRLTVV.

There are many counts of this clonotype. V usage is TRBV5-5 and J usage is TRBJ2-1; 8 positions match TRBD2. Trimming removed 2 bases from V and 9 bases from J; junction bases left unmatched: 10. This CDR3 has 15 amino acids. Germline-derived CDR1 and CDR2 are SGHKS and YYEKEE (reference sequence). This CDR3 is CASSFVAGGAGEQFF. Here the CDR3 DNA reads TGTGCCAGCAGCTTCGTAGCCGGGGGGGCCGGTGAGCAGTTCTTC. Combining the CDR3 with reference TRBV5-5 and TRBJ2-1 gives the whole variable domain DAGVTQSPTHLIKTRGQQVTLRCSPISGHKSVSWYQQVLGQGPQFIFQYYEKEERGRGNFPDRFSARQFPNYSSELNVNALLLGDSALYLCASSFVAGGAGEQFFGPGTRLTVL.

This clonotype was observed many times. The gene calls are TRBV7-8 and TRBJ1-5; D remains unclear. Trimming removed 2 bases at V and 0 bases at J, with 11 bases between. Germline V CDR1 and CDR2: SGHVS, FQNEAQ. CDR3 length: 16 residues. For the CDR3, the DNA is TGTGCCAGCAGCTTACGCGAATTAAATAGCAATCAGCCCCAGCATTTT. It is translated as CASSLRELNSNQPQHF. The full variable domain, completed using reference TRBV7-8 and TRBJ1-5, is GAGVSQSPRYKVAKRGQDVALRCDPISGHVSLFWYQQALGQGPEFLTYFQNEAQLDKSGLPSDRFFAERPEGSVSTLKIQRTQQEDSAVYLCASSLRELNSNQPQHFGDGTRLSIL.

This clonotype was counted a few times. The rearrangement links TRBV9 to TRBJ1-1; the D gene is possibly TRBD1 (5 bases). Germline values: CDR1 SGDLS, CDR2 YYNGEE. V dropped 3 bases and J dropped 1 base, with 10 bases sitting between them. The CDR3 is made up of 14 amino acids. The CDR3 protein is CASSARGENTEAFF. The DNA for the CDR3 is TGTGCCAGCAGCGCCCGGGGGGAGAACACTGAAGCTTTCTTT.

The table lists this clonotype with many counts. This chain connects TRBV7-2 to TRBJ2-5, with no clear D. Germline CDR1 is SGHTA and CDR2 is FQGNSA. V was trimmed by 0 bases and J by 1 base, leaving 15 bases between them. The CDR3 is made up of 17 amino acids. This chain's CDR3 is CASSLARAPMFQETQYF. The CDR3 DNA follows: TGTGCCAGCAGCTTAGCTAGGGCGCCGATGTTCCAAGAGACCCAGTACTTC.

The J gene is TRBJ1-2, the V gene TRBV7-6; no clear D. Trimming shortened V by 1 base and J by 6 bases, and 15 bases separated the two germline ends. CDR1 is SGHVS, CDR2 FNYEAQ, per germline. The CDR3 length is 15 residues. This CDR3 reads CASSLGTELWDGYTF. The CDR3, as DNA: TGTGCCAGCAGCTTAGGGACGGAGCTTTGGGATGGCTACACCTTC.

This chain joins TRBV7-2 and TRBJ2-5, with D perhaps TRBD1 (7 bases). Deletions cut 5 bases from V and 2 bases from J, with 12 bases between. CDR1 is SGHTA, CDR2 FQGNSA, per germline. The CDR3 consists of 14 residues. CDR3 DNA sequence: TGTGCCAGCAGCACGCGGGACAGACAAGAGACCCAGTACTTC. Amino acid sequence: CASSTRDRQETQYF.

The table lists this clonotype with many counts. The chain combines TRBV12-3 or TRBV12-4 with TRBJ2-4; D unclear. The CDR3 consists of 14 residues. Trimming pared 7 bases from V and 0 bases from J, leaving 10 bases between. DNA of the CDR3: TGTGCCAGCACCGAGAACCTAGCCAAAAACATTCAGTACTTC. Encoded protein: CASTENLAKNIQYF.

This clonotype showed up many times. The J gene is TRBJ2-7, the V gene TRBV5-1, with D perhaps TRBD2 (6 bases). The CDR3 sequence is 15 residues long. Trimming shortened V by 1 base and J by 7 bases, and 18 bases separated the two germline ends. The V gene's germline CDR1 is SGHRS and CDR2 YFSETQ. CDR3 nucleotide sequence: TGCGCCAGCAGCTTGTGGGACTCCCTTTTGGAGGAGCAGTACTTC. This sequence encodes CASSLWDSLLEEQYF.

The chain combines TRBV12-3 or TRBV12-4 with TRBJ1-5, with D possibly TRBD1 on 5 matching bases. Between the trimmed V and J ends, which lost 5 bases and 4 bases, there was a span of 12 bases. This CDR3 has 14 amino acids. CDR3: CASSQWDGNQPQHF. The CDR3 DNA reads TGTGCCAGCAGTCAATGGGACGGGAATCAGCCCCAGCATTTT.

This clonotype was recorded many times. The chain couples TRBV29-1 to TRBJ2-7; D remains unclear. This CDR3 is 13 amino acids long. Trimming removed 3 bases at V and 0 bases at J, with 9 bases between. Germline V gene sequence: CDR1 SQVTM, CDR2 ANQGSEA. This CDR3 reads CSVETGNSYEQYF. The CDR3 nucleotides are TGCAGCGTTGAGACTGGGAACTCCTACGAGCAGTACTTC.

This clonotype was seen many times. V usage is TRBV7-6 and J usage is TRBJ2-3; 7 nucleotides align to TRBD2. V lost 3 bases to trimming and J lost 5 bases; unmatched junction nucleotides: 5. CDR1 SGHVS and CDR2 FNYEAQ come from the germline V gene. The CDR3 spans 14 residues. Here the CDR3 reads CASSLGGGKDTQYF. CDR3 coding DNA: TGTGCCAGCAGCTTGGGGGGAGGGAAAGATACGCAGTATTTT.

This rearrangement joins TRBV3-1 to TRBJ2-6; 9 nucleotides align to TRBD1. The CDR3 runs 18 residues. CDR1 is LGHDT and CDR2 is YNNKEL in the germline V gene (reference sequence). J gave up 1 base and V 11 bases, and 15 bases lay outside the gene matches. CDR3 coding DNA: TGTGCCTTCTGTTTAAAGGGGACAGGGACATCTGGGGCCAACGTCCTGACTTTC. Residues: CAFCLKGTGTSGANVLTF.